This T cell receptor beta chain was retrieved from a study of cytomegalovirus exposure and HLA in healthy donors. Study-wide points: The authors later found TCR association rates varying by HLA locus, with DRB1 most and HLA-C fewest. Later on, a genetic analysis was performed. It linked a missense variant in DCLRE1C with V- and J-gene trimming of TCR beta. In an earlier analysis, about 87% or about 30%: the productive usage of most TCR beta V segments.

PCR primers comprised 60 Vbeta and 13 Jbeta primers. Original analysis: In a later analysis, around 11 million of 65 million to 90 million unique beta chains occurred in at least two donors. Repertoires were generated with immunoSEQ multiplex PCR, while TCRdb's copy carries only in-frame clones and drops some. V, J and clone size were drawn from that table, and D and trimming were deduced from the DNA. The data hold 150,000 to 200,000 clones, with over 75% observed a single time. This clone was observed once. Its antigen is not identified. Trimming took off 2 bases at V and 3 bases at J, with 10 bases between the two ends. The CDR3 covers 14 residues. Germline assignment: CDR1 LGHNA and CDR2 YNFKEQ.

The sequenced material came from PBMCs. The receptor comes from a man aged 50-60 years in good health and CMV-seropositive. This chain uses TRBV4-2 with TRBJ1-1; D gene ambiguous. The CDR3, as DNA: TGTGCCAGCAGCCAAAATTCAGGTTACACTGAAGCTTTCTTT. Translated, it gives CASSQNSGYTEAFF.